The source of this T cell receptor (beta chain) is a study of metastatic and nonmetastatic thyroid tumors. Background on the study: The authors compared repertoires across blood and tumor or nodule tissue from malignant and benign thyroid patients. Overall study findings and caveats: Versus benign nodules, malignant thyroid tumors reportedly had significantly higher TCR beta diversity, in blood and tumor.

Concerning this clone itself: The antigen is undetermined.

Thyroid surgery had not been preceded by any treatment in any patient. The CDR3 is 17 residues long. The V gene lost 0 bases and the J gene lost 4 bases, with 18 bases spanning the gap. Germline V gives CDR1 SGDLS, CDR2 YYNGEE. Under the authors' procedure: CDR3 was compared across clinicopathological groups, and the resulting differences were used to build a distant-metastasis classifier for papillary thyroid cancer. MiXCR re-clonotyped the PCR reads for TCRdb. For this entry, the V and J calls and clone size follow TCRdb and not the study's own pipeline. The sample shows just over 20,000 clones, approximately 15% of them seen only once.

The rearrangement joins TRBV9 to TRBJ2-3; D may be TRBD2 (7 bases). Material: blood. This sequence originates from a female donor with papillary thyroid cancer or a benign thyroid nodule (not recorded which). Some clones in this sample may be carry-over from other donors' samples. CDR3 bases: TGTGCCAGCAGCGTAGAAGTATGGCGGGGGCAGGCAGATACGCAGTATTTT. This translates into CASSVEVWRGQADTQYF. Full variable domain (outside the CDR3, taken from reference TRBV9 and TRBJ2-3): DSGVTQTPKHLITATGQRVTLRCSPRSGDLSVYWYQQSLDQGLQFLIQYYNGEERAKGNILERFSAQQFPDLHSELNLSSLELGDSALYFCASSVEVWRGQADTQYFGPGTRLTVL.